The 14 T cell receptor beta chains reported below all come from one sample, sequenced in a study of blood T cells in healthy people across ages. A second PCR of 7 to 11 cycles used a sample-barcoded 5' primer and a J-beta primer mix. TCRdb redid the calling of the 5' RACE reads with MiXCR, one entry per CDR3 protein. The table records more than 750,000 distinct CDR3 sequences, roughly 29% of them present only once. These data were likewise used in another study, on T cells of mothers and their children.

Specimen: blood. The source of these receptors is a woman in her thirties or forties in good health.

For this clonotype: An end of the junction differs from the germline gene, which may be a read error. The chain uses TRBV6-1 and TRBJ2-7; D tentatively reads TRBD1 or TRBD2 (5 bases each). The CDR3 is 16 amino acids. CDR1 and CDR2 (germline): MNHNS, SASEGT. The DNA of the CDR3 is TGTGTCAGCAGTGGCGGGCAGGGAAAATATTCCTACGAGCAGTACTTC. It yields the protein CVSSGGQGKYSYEQYF.

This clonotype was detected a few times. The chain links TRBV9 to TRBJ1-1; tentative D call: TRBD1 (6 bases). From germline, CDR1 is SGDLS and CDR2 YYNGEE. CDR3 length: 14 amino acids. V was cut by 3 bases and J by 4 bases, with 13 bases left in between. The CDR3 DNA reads TGTGCCAGCAGCGCCGGACAGCAGGGCACTGAAGCTTTCTTT. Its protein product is CASSAGQQGTEAFF.

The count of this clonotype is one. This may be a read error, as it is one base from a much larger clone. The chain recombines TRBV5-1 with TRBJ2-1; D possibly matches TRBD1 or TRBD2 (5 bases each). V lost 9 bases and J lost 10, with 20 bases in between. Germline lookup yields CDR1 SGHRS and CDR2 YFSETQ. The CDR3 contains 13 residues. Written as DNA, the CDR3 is TGCGCCACCAACCCGGTTGGGGGACGAGAGCAGTTCTTC. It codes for CATNPVGGREQFF. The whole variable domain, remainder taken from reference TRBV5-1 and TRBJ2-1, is KAGVTQTPRYLIKTRGQQVTLSCSPISGHRSVSWYQQTPGQGLQFLFEYFSETQRNKGNFPGRFSGRQFSNSRSEMNVSTLELGDSALYLCATNPVGGREQFFGPGTRLTVL.

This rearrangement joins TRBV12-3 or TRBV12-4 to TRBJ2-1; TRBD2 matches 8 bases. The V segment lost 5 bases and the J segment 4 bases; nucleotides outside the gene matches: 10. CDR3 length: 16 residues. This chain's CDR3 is CASSDPASGQYNEQFF. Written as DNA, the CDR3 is TGTGCCAGCAGTGATCCGGCTAGCGGGCAATACAATGAGCAGTTCTTC.

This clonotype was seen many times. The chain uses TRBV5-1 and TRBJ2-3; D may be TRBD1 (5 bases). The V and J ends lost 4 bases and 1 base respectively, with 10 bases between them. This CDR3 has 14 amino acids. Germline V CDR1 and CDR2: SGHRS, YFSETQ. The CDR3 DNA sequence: TGCGCCAGCAGCCAGGGATCAGGCACAGATACGCAGTATTTT. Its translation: CASSQGSGTDTQYF.

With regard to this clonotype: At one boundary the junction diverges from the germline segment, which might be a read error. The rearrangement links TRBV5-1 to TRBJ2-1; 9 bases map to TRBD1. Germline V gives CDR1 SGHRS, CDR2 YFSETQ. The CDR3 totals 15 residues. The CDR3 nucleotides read TGCGCCAACAGCCCCGGGACAGGGAGTTACAATGAGCAGTTCTTC. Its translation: CANSPGTGSYNEQFF.

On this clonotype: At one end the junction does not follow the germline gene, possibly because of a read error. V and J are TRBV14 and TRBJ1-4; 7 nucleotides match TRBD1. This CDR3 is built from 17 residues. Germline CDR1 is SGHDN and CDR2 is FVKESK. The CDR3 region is CAGSPGTYRGTNEKLFF. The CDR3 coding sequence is TGTGCCGGCAGCCCTGGTACTTACAGGGGTACTAATGAAAAACTGTTTTTT.

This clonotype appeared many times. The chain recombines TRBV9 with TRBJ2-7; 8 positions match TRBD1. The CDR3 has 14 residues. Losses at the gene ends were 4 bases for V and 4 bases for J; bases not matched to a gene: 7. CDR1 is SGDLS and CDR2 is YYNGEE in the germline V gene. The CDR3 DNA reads TGTGCCAGCAGCCCCCGGGACAGGCGTTACGAGCAGTACTTC. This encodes CASSPRDRRYEQYF. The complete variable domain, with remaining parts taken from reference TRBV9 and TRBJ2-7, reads DSGVTQTPKHLITATGQRVTLRCSPRSGDLSVYWYQQSLDQGLQFLIQYYNGEERAKGNILERFSAQQFPDLHSELNLSSLELGDSALYFCASSPRDRRYEQYFGPGTRLTVT.

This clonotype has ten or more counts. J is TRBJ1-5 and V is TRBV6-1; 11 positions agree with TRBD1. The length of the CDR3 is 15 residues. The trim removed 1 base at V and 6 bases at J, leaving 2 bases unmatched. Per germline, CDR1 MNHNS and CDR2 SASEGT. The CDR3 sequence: CASSEGTGGVQPQHF. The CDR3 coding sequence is TGTGCCAGCAGTGAAGGGACAGGGGGCGTTCAGCCCCAGCATTTT.

CDR3 sequence (DNA): TGTGCCAGCAGCGCCTCCGGGGGGCTCAATGACAATGAGCAGTTCTTC. This translates into CASSASGGLNDNEQFF. The V call is TRBV9, the J call TRBJ2-1; perhaps TRBD2 as D (7 bases). Trimming cost V 3 bases and J 5 bases, with 18 bases left between them. The CDR3 consists of 16 residues. CDR1 and CDR2 (germline): SGDLS, YYNGEE.

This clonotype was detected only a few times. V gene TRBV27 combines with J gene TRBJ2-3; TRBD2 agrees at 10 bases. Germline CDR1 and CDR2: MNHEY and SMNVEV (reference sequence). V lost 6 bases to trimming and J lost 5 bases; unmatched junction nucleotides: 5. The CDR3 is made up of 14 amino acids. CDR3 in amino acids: CASRFSGGEDTQYF. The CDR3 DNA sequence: TGTGCCAGCAGATTCAGCGGGGGGGAAGATACGCAGTATTTT.

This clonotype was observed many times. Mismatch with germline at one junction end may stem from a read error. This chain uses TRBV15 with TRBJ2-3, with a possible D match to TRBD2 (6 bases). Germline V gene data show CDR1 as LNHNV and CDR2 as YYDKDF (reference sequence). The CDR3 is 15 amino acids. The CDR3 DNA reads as TGTGCCACCAGCCGAGAGCGGGTCGGCACAGATACGCAGTATTTT. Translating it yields CATSRERVGTDTQYF.

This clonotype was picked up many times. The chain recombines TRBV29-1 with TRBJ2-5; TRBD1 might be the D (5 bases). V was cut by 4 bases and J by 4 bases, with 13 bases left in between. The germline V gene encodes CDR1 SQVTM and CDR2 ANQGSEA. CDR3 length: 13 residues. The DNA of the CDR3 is TGCAGCGTTGGGGGCGGAAGAAGAGAGACCCAGTACTTC. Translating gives CSVGGGRRETQYF.

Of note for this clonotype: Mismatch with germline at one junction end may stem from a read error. CDR3 sequence (DNA): TGCACCAGCAGCTTGGCAGGGGACTATGGCTACACCTTC. Translating it yields CTSSLAGDYGYTF. The J gene is TRBJ1-2, the V gene TRBV5-1; D is perhaps TRBD1 (6 bases). The CDR3 runs to 13 residues. Germline-derived CDR1 and CDR2 are SGHRS and YFSETQ.